This T cell receptor beta chain was recovered during a study of control samples from healthy donors and cancer patients. The CDR3 length is 14 residues. Germline V lookup: CDR1 WSHSY, CDR2 SAAADI. The V segment lost 4 bases and the J segment 8 bases; nucleotides outside the gene matches: 4. Assay used: immunoSEQ multiplex PCR; TCRdb lists only in-frame clones, some missing. The data contain about 200,000 clones, roughly nine tenths of them singletons. The sample comprised blood. This chain joins TRBV10-2 and TRBJ1-6; TRBD1 aligns across 8 bases. This clonotype originated in a man aged 30 to 39 in good health. The CDR3 here is CASSVGQGDSPLHF. The CDR3 bases are TGCGCCAGCAGTGTAGGACAGGGAGATTCACCCCTCCACTTT.